These 14 T cell receptor beta chains share one sample of origin, sequenced in a study of T cell responses to AZD1222 COVID-19 vaccine. This table comes from immunoSEQ multiplex PCR, and its TCRdb copy is limited to in-frame clones, with some not included. The repertoire holds more than 100,000 clones, with more than 70% as singletons. Sequencing was performed on peripheral blood, taken on day 0 of AZD1222 vaccination. These TCRs come from an adult in good health.

The V call is TRBV7-5, the J call TRBJ2-3; whether TRBD2, the table's D call, matches the DNA was not checked. TRBV7-5 corresponds to a pseudogene. The CDR3 spans 13 residues. This CDR3 is CASRAGATDTQYF. DNA for the CDR3: TGTGCCAGCCGAGCGGGGGCCACAGATACGCAGTATTTT.

The V gene is TRBV4-3, the J gene TRBJ2-3; TRBD2 matches at 7 bases. The CDR3 consists of 17 residues. V trimming: 0 bases; J trimming: 4 bases; junction bases outside the gene matches: 10. CDR1 and CDR2 (germline): LGHNA, YSLEER. The CDR3 loop reads CASSQEASGVWADTQYF. In DNA form, the CDR3 reads TGCGCCAGCAGCCAAGAAGCCAGCGGGGTTTGGGCAGATACGCAGTATTTT.

This clone has a single count. V gene TRBV2 combines with J gene TRBJ1-5; D remains ambiguous. CDR1 SNHLY and CDR2 FYNNEI come from the germline V gene. V shed 8 bases and J shed 4 bases, with 15 bases lying between them. This CDR3 comprises 14 residues. The CDR3 reads CASWAGQGNQPQHF. As DNA, the CDR3 is TGTGCCAGCTGGGCGGGCCAAGGGAATCAGCCCCAGCATTTT.

The rearrangement links TRBV25-1 to TRBJ1-2, with 8 bases fitting TRBD1. The germline V gene has CDR1 MGHDK and CDR2 SYGVNS. The V and J ends lost 2 bases and 4 bases, in that order; junction bases with no gene match: 6. This CDR3 has 15 residues. The CDR3 coding sequence is TGTGCCAGCAGTGAAGACAGGGGCTTTGGCTATGGCTACACCTTC. It yields the protein CASSEDRGFGYGYTF.

The V gene is TRBV11-2, the J gene TRBJ1-2; 9 nucleotides agree with TRBD1. The CDR3 sequence is 15 residues long. With V trimmed by 4 bases and J by 4 bases, 7 bases remained unmatched. In germline, CDR1 is SGHAT, CDR2 FQNNGV. The CDR3: CASSSGQGVGYGYTF. The CDR3 DNA reads as TGTGCCAGCAGCTCGGGACAGGGAGTAGGCTATGGCTACACCTTC.

This chain connects TRBV27 to TRBJ2-3; TRBD2 agrees at 9 bases. Germline V gene data show CDR1 as MNHEY and CDR2 as SMNVEV (reference sequence). This CDR3 is 14 amino acids long. V shed 2 bases, J shed 9 bases, and the junction held 6 bases outside the gene matches. The CDR3 coding sequence is TGTGCCAGCAGTTTACTAGCGGGGTGGGGGACGCAGTATTTT. Translating it yields CASSLLAGWGTQYF.

CDR3 sequence (DNA): TGTGCCAGCAGCCCCAGACAGGGGCTGAGGGATCAGCCCCAGCATTTT. Translation gives CASSPRQGLRDQPQHF. V usage is TRBV7-8 and J usage is TRBJ1-5; 8 bases agree with TRBD1. CDR1 SGHVS and CDR2 FQNEAQ come from the germline V gene. The CDR3 is 16 amino acids. V lost 5 bases to trimming and J lost 5 bases; unmatched junction nucleotides: 11.

The chain uses TRBV7-8 and TRBJ1-1; 8 nucleotides align to TRBD1. The germline V gene has CDR1 SGHVS and CDR2 FQNEAQ. This CDR3 contains 14 residues. The V gene end was trimmed by 2 bases and the J gene end by 7 bases; junction bases not matched to a gene: 6. The CDR3 sequence is CASSLRQGTSEAFF. The CDR3 DNA follows: TGTGCCAGCAGCTTAAGACAGGGGACGAGTGAAGCTTTCTTT.

This clone was observed a few times. This chain joins TRBV19 and TRBJ1-4; TRBD1 matches 7 bases. This CDR3 has 14 amino acids. The junction had 4 bases not matched to a gene; V was cut back by 5 bases and J by 4 bases. Germline V gene data show CDR1 as LNHDA and CDR2 as SQIVND (reference sequence). CDR3 nucleotides: TGTGCCAGTAGTTGGAGACAGGGTAATGAAAAACTGTTTTTT. Translating it yields CASSWRQGNEKLFF.

The chain combines TRBV6-2 or TRBV6-3 with TRBJ2-7; 8 bases agree with TRBD2. The V and J ends lost 6 bases and 6 bases, in that order; junction bases with no gene match: 7. Germline CDR1 is MNHEY and CDR2 is SVGEGT. This CDR3 has 13 amino acids. CDR3 sequence: CASSHSGGGEQYF. The CDR3 nucleotides are TGTGCCAGCAGCCACTCGGGGGGGGGCGAGCAGTACTTC.

This clone has only a few counts. This sequence joins TRBV5-4 and TRBJ1-1; maybe TRBD1 (5 bases). Per germline, CDR1 SGHNT and CDR2 YYREEE (reference sequence). The V and J ends lost 0 bases and 0 bases respectively, with 6 bases between them. The CDR3 runs to 14 residues. The CDR3: CASSLGGVNTEAFF. CDR3 sequence (DNA): TGTGCCAGCAGCTTGGGGGGGGTGAACACTGAAGCTTTCTTT.

The V call is TRBV20-1, the J call TRBJ2-7; D remains ambiguous. Germline CDR1 DFQATT, CDR2 SNEGSKA (reference sequence). CDR3 length: 13 amino acids. Trimming shortened V by 3 bases and J by 2 bases, and 11 bases separated the two germline ends. This CDR3 is CSASLATPYEQYF. As DNA, the CDR3 is TGCAGTGCTAGTCTCGCTACCCCCTACGAGCAGTACTTC.

This clone was seen once. The chain combines TRBV4-2 with TRBJ2-1; 7 bases line up with TRBD1. CDR1 is LGHNA and CDR2 is YNFKEQ in the germline V gene. V gave up 1 base and J gave up 5 bases; unmatched junction bases: 5. This CDR3 is 15 amino acids long. CDR3 sequence reads: CASSQVTGRNNEQFF. The CDR3 DNA reads as TGTGCCAGCAGCCAAGTGACAGGGCGCAACAATGAGCAGTTCTTC.

The CDR3 loop reads CASSQFVTHEQYF. CDR3 DNA: TGTGCCAGCAGCCAATTTGTTACCCACGAGCAGTACTTC. The rearrangement uses TRBV14 and TRBJ2-7; unclear D gene. CDR1 and CDR2 from the germline V gene are SGHDN and FVKESK. V lost 2 bases and J lost 5, with 10 bases in between. This CDR3 has 13 amino acids. Supplemented by reference TRBV14 and TRBJ2-7, the full variable domain reads EAGVTQFPSHSVIEKGQTVTLRCDPISGHDNLYWYRRVMGKEIKFLLHFVKESKQDESGMPNNRFLAERTGGTYSTLKVQPAELEDSGVYFCASSQFVTHEQYFGPGTRLTVT.